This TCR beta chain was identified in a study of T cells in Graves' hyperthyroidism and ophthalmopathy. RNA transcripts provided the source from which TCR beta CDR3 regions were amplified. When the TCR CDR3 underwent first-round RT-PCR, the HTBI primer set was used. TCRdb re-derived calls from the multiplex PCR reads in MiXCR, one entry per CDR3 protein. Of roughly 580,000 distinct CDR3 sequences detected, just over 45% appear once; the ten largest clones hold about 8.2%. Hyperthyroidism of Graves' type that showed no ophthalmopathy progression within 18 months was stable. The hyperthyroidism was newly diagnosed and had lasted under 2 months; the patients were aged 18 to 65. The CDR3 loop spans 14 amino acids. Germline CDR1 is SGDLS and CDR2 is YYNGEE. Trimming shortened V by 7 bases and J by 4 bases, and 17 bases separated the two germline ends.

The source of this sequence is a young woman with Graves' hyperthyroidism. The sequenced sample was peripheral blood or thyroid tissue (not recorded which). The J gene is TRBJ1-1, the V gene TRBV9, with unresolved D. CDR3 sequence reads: CASSLRDLSTEAFF. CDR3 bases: TGTGCCAGCTCACTCCGGGATCTCAGCACTGAAGCTTTCTTT.